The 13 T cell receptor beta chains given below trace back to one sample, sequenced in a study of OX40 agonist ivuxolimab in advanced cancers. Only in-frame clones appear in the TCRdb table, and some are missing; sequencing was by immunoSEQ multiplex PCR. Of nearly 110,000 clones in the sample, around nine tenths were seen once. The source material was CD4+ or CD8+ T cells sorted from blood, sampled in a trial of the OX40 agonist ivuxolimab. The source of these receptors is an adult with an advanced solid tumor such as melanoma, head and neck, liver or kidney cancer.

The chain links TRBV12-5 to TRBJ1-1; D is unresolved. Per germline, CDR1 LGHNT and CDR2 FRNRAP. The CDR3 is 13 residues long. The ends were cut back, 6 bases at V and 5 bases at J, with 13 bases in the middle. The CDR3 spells CASGRWPVTEAFF. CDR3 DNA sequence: TGTGCTAGTGGCCGCTGGCCCGTTACTGAAGCTTTCTTT.

CDR3 sequence: CASSGDRSDNEKLFF. For the CDR3, the DNA is TGTGCCAGCAGCGGAGACAGGTCAGATAATGAAAAACTGTTTTTT. This rearrangement joins TRBV28 to TRBJ1-4; weak D call: TRBD1 (6 bases). The V end lost 6 bases, the J end lost 4 bases, and 15 bases lay between the germline ends. Looked up from germline, CDR1 is MDHEN and CDR2 is SYDVKM. CDR3 length: 15 residues.

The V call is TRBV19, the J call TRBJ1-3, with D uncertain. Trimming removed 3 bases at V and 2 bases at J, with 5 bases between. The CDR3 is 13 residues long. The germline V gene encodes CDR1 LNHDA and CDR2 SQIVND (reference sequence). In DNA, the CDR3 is TGTGCCAGTAGTATCGAGCCTGGAAACACCATATATTTT. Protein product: CASSIEPGNTIYF. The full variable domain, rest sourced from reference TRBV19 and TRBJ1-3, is DGGITQSPKYLFRKEGQNVTLSCEQNLNHDAMYWYRQDPGQGLRLIYYSQIVNDFQKGDIAEGYSVSREKKESFPLTVTSAQKNPTAFYLCASSIEPGNTIYFGEGSWLTVV.

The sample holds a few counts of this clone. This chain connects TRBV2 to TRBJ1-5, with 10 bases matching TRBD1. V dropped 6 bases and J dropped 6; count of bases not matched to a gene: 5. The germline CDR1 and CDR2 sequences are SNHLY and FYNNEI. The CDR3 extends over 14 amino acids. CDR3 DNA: TGTGCCAGCAGCTGGGACAGGGGACGTCAGCCCCAGCATTTT. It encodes CASSWDRGRQPQHF.

DNA of the CDR3: TGCGCCAGCAGCCCCCGGGGAGGGACAGGGGCCTACGAGCAGTACTTC. Translating gives CASSPRGGTGAYEQYF. The chain joins TRBV4-3 to TRBJ2-7, with TRBD1 matching over 10 bases. The germline V gene has CDR1 LGHNA and CDR2 YSLEER. V lost 4 bases to trimming and J lost 2 bases; unmatched junction nucleotides: 8. This CDR3 is built from 16 residues.

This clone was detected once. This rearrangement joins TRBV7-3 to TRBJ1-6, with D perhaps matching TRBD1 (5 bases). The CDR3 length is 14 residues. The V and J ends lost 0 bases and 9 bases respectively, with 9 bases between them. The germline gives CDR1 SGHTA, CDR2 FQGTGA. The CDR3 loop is CASSLTQGSSPLHF. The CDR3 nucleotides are TGTGCCAGCAGCTTAACCCAGGGTAGTTCACCCCTCCACTTT.

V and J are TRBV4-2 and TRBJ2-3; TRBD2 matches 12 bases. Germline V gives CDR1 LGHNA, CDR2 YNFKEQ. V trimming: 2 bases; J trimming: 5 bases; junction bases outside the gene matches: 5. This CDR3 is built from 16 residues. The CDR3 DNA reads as TGTGCCAGCAGCCAAACTAGCGGGGGGTTCATAGATACGCAGTATTTT. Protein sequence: CASSQTSGGFIDTQYF.

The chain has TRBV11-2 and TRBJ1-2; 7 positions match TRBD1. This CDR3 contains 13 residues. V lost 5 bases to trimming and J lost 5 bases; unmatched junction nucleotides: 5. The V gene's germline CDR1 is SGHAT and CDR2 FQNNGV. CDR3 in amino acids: CASSRGQNYGYTF. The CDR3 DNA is TGTGCCAGCAGCCGGGGACAGAATTATGGCTACACCTTC.

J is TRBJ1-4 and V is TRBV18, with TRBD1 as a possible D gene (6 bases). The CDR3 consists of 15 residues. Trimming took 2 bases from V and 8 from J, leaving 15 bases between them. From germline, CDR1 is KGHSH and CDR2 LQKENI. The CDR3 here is CASSPDTGFGEKLFF. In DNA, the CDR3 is TGTGCCAGCTCACCAGATACAGGGTTCGGCGAAAAACTGTTTTTT.

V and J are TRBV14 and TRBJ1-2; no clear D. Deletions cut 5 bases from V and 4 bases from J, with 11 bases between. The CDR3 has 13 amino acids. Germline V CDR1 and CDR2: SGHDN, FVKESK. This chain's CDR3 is CASSATVAYGYTF. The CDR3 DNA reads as TGTGCCAGCAGCGCCACGGTGGCCTATGGCTACACCTTC.

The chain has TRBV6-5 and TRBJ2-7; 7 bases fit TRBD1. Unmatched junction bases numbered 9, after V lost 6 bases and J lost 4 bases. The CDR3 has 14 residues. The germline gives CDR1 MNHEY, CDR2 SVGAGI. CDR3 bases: TGTGCCAGCAGCTCCGGGACAGACAATTACGAGCAGTACTTC. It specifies CASSSGTDNYEQYF.

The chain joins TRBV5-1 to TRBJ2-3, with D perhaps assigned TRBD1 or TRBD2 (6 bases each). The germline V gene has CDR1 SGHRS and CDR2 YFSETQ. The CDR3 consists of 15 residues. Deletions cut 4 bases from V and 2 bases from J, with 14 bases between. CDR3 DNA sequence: TGCGCCAGCAGCACTATGGGGGGCCCCACAGATACGCAGTATTTT. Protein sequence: CASSTMGGPTDTQYF.

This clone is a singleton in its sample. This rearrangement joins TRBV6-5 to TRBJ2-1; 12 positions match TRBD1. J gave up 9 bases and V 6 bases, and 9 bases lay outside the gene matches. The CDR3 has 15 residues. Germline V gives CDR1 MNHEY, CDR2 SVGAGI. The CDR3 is CASRTPGQGAGEQFF. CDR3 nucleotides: TGTGCCAGCAGGACCCCGGGACAGGGGGCAGGTGAGCAGTTCTTC.